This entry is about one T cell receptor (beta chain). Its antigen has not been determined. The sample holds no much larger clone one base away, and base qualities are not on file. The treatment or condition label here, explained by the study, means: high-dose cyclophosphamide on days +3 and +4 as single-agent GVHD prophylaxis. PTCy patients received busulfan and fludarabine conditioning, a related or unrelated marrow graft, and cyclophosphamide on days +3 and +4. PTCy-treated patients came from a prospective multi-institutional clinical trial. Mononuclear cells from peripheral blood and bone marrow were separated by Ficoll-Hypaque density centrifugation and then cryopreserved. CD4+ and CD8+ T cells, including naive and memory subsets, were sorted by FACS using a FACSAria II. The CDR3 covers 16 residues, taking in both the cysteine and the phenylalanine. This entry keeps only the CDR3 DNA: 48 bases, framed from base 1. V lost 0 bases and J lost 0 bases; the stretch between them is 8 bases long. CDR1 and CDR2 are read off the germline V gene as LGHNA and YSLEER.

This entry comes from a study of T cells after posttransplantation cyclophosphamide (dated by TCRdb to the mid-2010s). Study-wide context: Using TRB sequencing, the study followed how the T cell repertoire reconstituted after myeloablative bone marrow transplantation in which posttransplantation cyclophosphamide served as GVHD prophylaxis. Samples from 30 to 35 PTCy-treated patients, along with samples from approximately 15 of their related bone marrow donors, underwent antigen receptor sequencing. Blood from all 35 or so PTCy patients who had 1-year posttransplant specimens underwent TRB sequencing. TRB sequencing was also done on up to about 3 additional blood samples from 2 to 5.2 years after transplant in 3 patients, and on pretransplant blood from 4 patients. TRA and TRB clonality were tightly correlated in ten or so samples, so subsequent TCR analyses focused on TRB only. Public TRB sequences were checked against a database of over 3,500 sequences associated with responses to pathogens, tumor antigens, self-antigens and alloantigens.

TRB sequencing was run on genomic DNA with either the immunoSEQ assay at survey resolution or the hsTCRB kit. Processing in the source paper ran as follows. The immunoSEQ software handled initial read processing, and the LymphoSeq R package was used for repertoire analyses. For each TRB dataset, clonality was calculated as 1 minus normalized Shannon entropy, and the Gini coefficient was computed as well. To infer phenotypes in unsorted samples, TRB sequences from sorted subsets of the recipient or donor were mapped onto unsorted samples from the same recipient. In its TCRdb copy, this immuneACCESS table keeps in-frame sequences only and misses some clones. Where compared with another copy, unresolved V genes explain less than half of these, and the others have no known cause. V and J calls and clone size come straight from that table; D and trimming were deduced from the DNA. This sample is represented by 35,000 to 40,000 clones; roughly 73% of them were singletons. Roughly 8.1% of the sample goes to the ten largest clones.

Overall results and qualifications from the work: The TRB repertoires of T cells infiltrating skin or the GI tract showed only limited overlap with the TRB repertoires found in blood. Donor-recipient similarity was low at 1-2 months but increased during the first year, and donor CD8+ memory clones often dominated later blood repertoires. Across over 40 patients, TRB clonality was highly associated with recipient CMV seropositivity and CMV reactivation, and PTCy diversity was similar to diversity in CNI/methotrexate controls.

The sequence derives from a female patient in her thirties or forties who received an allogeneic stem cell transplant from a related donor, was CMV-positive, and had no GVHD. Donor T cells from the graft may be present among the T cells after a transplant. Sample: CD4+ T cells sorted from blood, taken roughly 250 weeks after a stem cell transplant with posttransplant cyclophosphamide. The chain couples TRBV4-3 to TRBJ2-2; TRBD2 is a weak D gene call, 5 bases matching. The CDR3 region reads CASSQDRAANTGELFF. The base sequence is TGCGCCAGCAGCCAAGATAGAGCGGCGAACACCGGGGAGCTGTTTTTT.